Each of the 15 T cell receptor beta chains below was sequenced from the same sample in a study of Ad26.COV2.S vaccination and SARS-CoV-2 variants. Treatment denoted: over 15 received Ad26.COV2.S at low or high dose, single or two shots; about 5 received placebo; per-sample allocation not given. The investigators took samples on day 63 after the first vaccine or placebo injection. Only in-frame clones appear in the TCRdb table, and some are missing; sequencing was by immunoSEQ multiplex PCR. The data contain 380,000 or so clones, approximately 90% of them singletons. Sequenced here: peripheral blood, sampled in a trial of Ad26.COV2.S vaccine versus placebo. These receptors came from a person between 18 and 65 years old who received the Ad26.COV2.S COVID-19 vaccine or a placebo.

This chain joins TRBV24-1 and TRBJ2-5; D might be TRBD1 or TRBD2, each matching 6 bases. Trimming took off 3 bases at V and 5 bases at J, with 15 bases between the two ends. In germline, CDR1 is KGHDR, CDR2 SFDVKD. This CDR3 spans 15 amino acids. In nucleotides, the CDR3 is TGTGCCACCAGTGATGTGAAGGGGGGCGCTGAGACCCAGTACTTC. Translating it yields CATSDVKGGAETQYF.

The V and J genes are TRBV4-1 and TRBJ2-3, with TRBD2 as a possible D gene (7 bases). V was shortened by 1 base and J by 4 bases, with 15 bases between the two germline ends. Germline CDR1 reads MGHRA; CDR2 reads YSYEKL. The CDR3 totals 16 residues. CDR3 nucleotide sequence: TGCGCCAGCAGCCAAGGAGAACAGGGAGGGGCAGATACGCAGTATTTT. It is translated as CASSQGEQGGADTQYF.

The chain joins TRBV6-6 to TRBJ1-6; D remains ambiguous. V was clipped by 5 bases and J by 13 bases, with 15 bases between them. The CDR3 is made up of 13 amino acids. Germline V gene data show CDR1 as MNHNY and CDR2 as SVGAGI (reference sequence). The CDR3 region is CASSPGPTTPLHF. DNA for the CDR3: TGTGCCAGCAGTCCCGGGCCCACCACCCCCCTCCACTTT.

J is TRBJ2-7 and V is TRBV6-2 or TRBV6-3; perhaps D is TRBD1 or TRBD2 (5 bases each). The CDR3 length is 15 residues. V gave up 0 bases and J gave up 2 bases, with 11 bases separating them. Germline V gives CDR1 MNHEY, CDR2 SVGEGT. The CDR3 DNA reads TGTGCCAGCAGTTACTCAGGGGACGGGACCTACGAGCAGTACTTC. It yields the protein CASSYSGDGTYEQYF.

The V call is TRBV12-3 or TRBV12-4, the J call TRBJ2-7; D is unresolved. The CDR3 spans 13 residues. Deletions cut 6 bases from V and 1 base from J, with 10 bases between. This chain's CDR3 is CASRKTASYEQYF. CDR3 bases: TGTGCCAGCAGAAAGACCGCTTCCTACGAGCAGTACTTC.

This rearrangement joins TRBV6-5 to TRBJ2-1, with D perhaps assigned TRBD1 or TRBD2 (5 bases each). The germline V gene has CDR1 MNHEY and CDR2 SVGAGI. The V end was cut by 0 bases, the J end by 5 bases, with 14 bases between. The CDR3 loop spans 16 amino acids. The CDR3 protein is CASSYSWGFGDNEQFF. CDR3 nucleotides: TGTGCCAGCAGTTACTCATGGGGGTTCGGGGACAATGAGCAGTTCTTC.

The V and J genes are TRBV4-1 and TRBJ1-2; D possibly corresponds to TRBD1 (5 bases). V lost 1 base to trimming and J lost 8 bases, with 14 bases between them. CDR3 length equals 14 residues. In germline, CDR1 is MGHRA, CDR2 YSYEKL. The CDR3 nucleotides are TGCGCCAGCAGCCAAGCGGGCCGGGGGGACGGCTACACCTTC. This encodes CASSQAGRGDGYTF.

The chain uses TRBV28 and TRBJ2-7; 14 bases fit TRBD2. The CDR3 totals 19 residues. Losses at the gene ends were 3 bases for V and 1 base for J; bases not matched to a gene: 11. CDR1 and CDR2 from the germline V gene are MDHEN and SYDVKM. The CDR3 region has the DNA TGTGCCAGCAGTTTTCGAATATCCGGACTAGCGGGGGGATCCTACGAGCAGTACTTC. Protein sequence: CASSFRISGLAGGSYEQYF. Drawing the rest from reference TRBV28 and TRBJ2-7, the complete variable domain is DVKVTQSSRYLVKRTGEKVFLECVQDMDHENMFWYRQDPGLGLRLIYFSYDVKMKEKGDIPEGYSVSREKKERFSLILESASTNQTSMYLCASSFRISGLAGGSYEQYFGPGTRLTVT.

The chain joins TRBV2 to TRBJ2-1; no reliable D call. The germline V gene encodes CDR1 SNHLY and CDR2 FYNNEI. V was cut by 0 bases and J by 4 bases, with 7 bases left in between. The CDR3 has 14 amino acids. DNA for the CDR3: TGTGCCAGCAGTGAAGCACCGCCGTACAATGAGCAGTTCTTC. Translating gives CASSEAPPYNEQFF.

The J gene is TRBJ1-2, the V gene TRBV6-6; no reliable D call. V dropped 7 bases and J dropped 2 bases, with 14 bases sitting between them. The CDR3 covers 14 residues. CDR1 and CDR2 from the germline V gene are MNHNY and SVGAGI (reference sequence). CDR3 in DNA: TGTGCCAGCAATGGACGGGCCTCAAACTATGGCTACACCTTC. This codes for CASNGRASNYGYTF.

The gene calls are TRBV29-1 and TRBJ1-2; a possible D gene is TRBD1 (5 bases). Germline CDR1 and CDR2: SQVTM and ANQGSEA. The CDR3 has 12 amino acids. V was clipped by 7 bases and J by 3 bases, with 12 bases between them. DNA for the CDR3: TGCAGCGCAGGGTCCGGGGACTATGGCTACACCTTC. The encoded protein is CSAGSGDYGYTF.

The V gene is TRBV5-6, the J gene TRBJ1-3; D ambiguous. The CDR3 sequence is 14 residues long. Germline CDR1 reads SGHDT; CDR2 reads YYEEEE. The V end was cut by 2 bases, the J end by 0 bases, with 6 bases between. This CDR3 reads CASSFGLSGNTIYF. The CDR3 nucleotides read TGTGCCAGCAGCTTTGGGCTCTCTGGAAACACCATATATTTT.

The rearrangement uses TRBV30 and TRBJ2-3, with a tentative D call TRBD2 (5 bases). The CDR3 covers 12 residues. Per germline, CDR1 GTSNPN and CDR2 SVGIG (reference sequence). Trimming stripped 1 base from V and 12 bases from J, with 14 bases between. Written as DNA, the CDR3 is TGTGCCTGGAGTGATGTGGACTCGGAACAGTATTTT. Protein product: CAWSDVDSEQYF.

The chain couples TRBV13 to TRBJ2-2; 11 bases match TRBD2. V shed 5 bases, J shed 7 bases, and the junction held 12 bases outside the gene matches. This CDR3 has 17 residues. CDR1 PRHDT and CDR2 FYEKMQ come from the germline V gene (reference sequence). The CDR3 region is CASSMASGRRGIGELFF. The CDR3 DNA reads TGTGCCAGCAGCATGGCTAGCGGGAGGCGGGGAATCGGGGAGCTGTTTTTT.

This clone was picked up one time. This chain links TRBV9 with TRBJ2-7; TRBD2 agrees at 10 bases. V lost 3 bases to trimming and J lost 4 bases; unmatched junction nucleotides: 10. The CDR3 is 16 amino acids. Germline CDR1 SGDLS, CDR2 YYNGEE. The CDR3 coding sequence is TGTGCCAGCAGCGCAGGGGGACTAGCGAGACTTTACGAGCAGTACTTC. It translates to CASSAGGLARLYEQYF. The whole variable domain, remainder taken from reference TRBV9 and TRBJ2-7, is DSGVTQTPKHLITATGQRVTLRCSPRSGDLSVYWYQQSLDQGLQFLIQYYNGEERAKGNILERFSAQQFPDLHSELNLSSLELGDSALYFCASSAGGLARLYEQYFGPGTRLTVT.